Below are 27 T cell receptor beta chains sequenced from a single sample in a study of blood T cell repertoires in COVID-19. The protocol was immunoSEQ multiplex PCR, while the TCRdb copy is restricted to in-frame clones and leaves out a portion. The sample has about 250,000 clones, more than 70% seen once. The sequencing sample was made of peripheral blood. These receptors came from a woman between 40 and 55 years old who had recovered from COVID-19.

The chain joins TRBV19 to TRBJ2-1, with D perhaps TRBD2 (6 bases). This CDR3 region has 18 residues. Germline V gene data show CDR1 as LNHDA and CDR2 as SQIVND (reference sequence). V lost 1 base, J lost 0 bases, and 16 bases lay in between. DNA for the CDR3: TGTGCCAGTAGTATAGTGGCGGGGACGGCTAGCTCCTACAATGAGCAGTTCTTC. Amino acids: CASSIVAGTASSYNEQFF. The whole variable domain, remainder taken from reference TRBV19 and TRBJ2-1, is DGGITQSPKYLFRKEGQNVTLSCEQNLNHDAMYWYRQDPGQGLRLIYYSQIVNDFQKGDIAEGYSVSREKKESFPLTVTSAQKNPTAFYLCASSIVAGTASSYNEQFFGPGTRLTVL.

J is TRBJ1-5 and V is TRBV6-2 or TRBV6-3; TRBD1 aligns across 8 bases. This CDR3 spans 16 amino acids. The V gene end was trimmed by 2 bases and the J gene end by 4 bases; junction bases not matched to a gene: 7. Germline CDR1 and CDR2: MNHEY and SVGEGT. The DNA of the CDR3 is TGTGCCAGCAGTTACGCAATGACAGGGGCAAATCAGCCCCAGCATTTT. This translates into CASSYAMTGANQPQHF.

In its sample, this clone was seen once. The CDR3 DNA reads TGTGCCAGCAGCTTAGGTGGGACAGGGAACAGGTTGCCCTACGAGCAGTACTTC. This encodes CASSLGGTGNRLPYEQYF. The rearrangement joins TRBV7-9 to TRBJ2-7; 9 nucleotides align to TRBD1. Germline CDR1 and CDR2: SEHNR and FQNEAQ (reference sequence). The length of the CDR3 is 18 residues. After removal of 1 base from V and 2 bases from J, the junction contained 12 bases not matched to a gene.

The chain links TRBV11-2 to TRBJ2-5; 14 bases line up with TRBD2. The CDR3 totals 17 residues. Unmatched junction bases numbered 8, after V lost 4 bases and J lost 4 bases. The V gene's germline CDR1 is SGHAT and CDR2 FQNNGV. The CDR3 sequence: CASSSGLAGVSGETQYF. CDR3 nucleotides: TGTGCCAGCAGCTCGGGACTAGCGGGAGTGTCAGGAGAGACCCAGTACTTC.

The chain joins TRBV5-8 to TRBJ2-6, with 7 nucleotides matching TRBD1. The CDR3 has 17 amino acids. From germline, CDR1 is SGHTS and CDR2 YDEGEE. V lost 4 bases and J lost 2; bases outside the gene matches: 9. The CDR3 loop is CASSRQGLPPGANVLTF. CDR3 sequence (DNA): TGTGCCAGCAGCAGACAGGGCCTCCCTCCTGGGGCCAACGTCCTGACTTTC.

The CDR3 DNA reads TGTGCCAGCAGTTACGTCCCCGCAGGGTACAATCAGCCCCAGCATTTT. Its protein is CASSYVPAGYNQPQHF. This chain links TRBV6-6 with TRBJ1-5; maybe TRBD1 (5 bases). Germline lookup yields CDR1 MNHNY and CDR2 SVGAGI (reference sequence). Between the trimmed V and J ends, which lost 2 bases and 3 bases, there was a span of 14 bases. The CDR3 has 16 amino acids.

This rearrangement joins TRBV27 to TRBJ2-2; D remains ambiguous. The CDR3 runs 14 residues. Per the germline V gene, CDR1 is MNHEY and CDR2 is SMNVEV (reference sequence). Between the trimmed V and J ends, which lost 8 bases and 3 bases, there was a span of 13 bases. This chain's CDR3 is CASARIHDTGELFF. As DNA, the CDR3 is TGTGCCAGCGCCAGGATTCACGACACCGGGGAGCTGTTTTTT.

The chain links TRBV28 to TRBJ2-7; 8 bases are a match to TRBD1. With V trimmed by 5 bases and J by 4 bases, 13 bases remained unmatched. The CDR3 length is 16 residues. CDR1 MDHEN and CDR2 SYDVKM come from the germline V gene. The CDR3 reads CASSTAGAGGWYEQYF. The CDR3 DNA sequence: TGTGCCAGCAGTACTGCCGGAGCAGGGGGCTGGTACGAGCAGTACTTC.

V and J are TRBV14 and TRBJ2-7; perhaps TRBD2 as D (5 bases). This CDR3 is 14 amino acids long. CDR1 is SGHDN and CDR2 is FVKESK in the germline V gene. The germline V and J ends were trimmed by 4 bases and 7 bases, with 17 bases remaining between them. CDR3 coding DNA: TGTGCCAGCAGCCGAATCCCCGGTCGGGAAGAGCAGTACTTC. It encodes CASSRIPGREEQYF.

This clone came up a few times. This chain links TRBV6-6 with TRBJ1-2; 8 bases fit TRBD1. The CDR3 totals 14 residues. With 6 bases clipped from V and 4 bases from J, the junction kept 7 bases outside the gene matches. Germline-derived CDR1 and CDR2 are MNHNY and SVGAGI (reference sequence). The CDR3 DNA reads TGTGCCAGCAGCACCCCCGGGACAGGCTATGGCTACACCTTC. This translates into CASSTPGTGYGYTF.

CDR3 nucleotide sequence: TGTGCCAGCAGCACTCTGAGCCCGGACACTGAAGCTTTCTTT. This encodes CASSTLSPDTEAFF. The chain uses TRBV27 and TRBJ1-1; D gene ambiguous. There are 14 residues in the CDR3. V lost 6 bases to trimming and J lost 3 bases, with 14 bases between them. CDR1 and CDR2 (germline): MNHEY, SMNVEV (reference sequence).

V usage is TRBV11-3 and J usage is TRBJ2-2; TRBD2 agrees at 8 bases. The J segment lost 4 bases and the V segment lost 4 bases, leaving 11 bases of the junction unmatched. CDR1 is SGHNT, CDR2 YENEEA, per germline. This CDR3 is built from 17 residues. DNA of the CDR3: TGTGCCAGCAGCTCCGGGTACGGGAGGGCCGGCACCGGGGAGCTGTTTTTT. It translates to CASSSGYGRAGTGELFF.

The J gene is TRBJ1-1, the V gene TRBV30; D remains ambiguous. Germline V gives CDR1 GTSNPN, CDR2 SVGIG (reference sequence). Between the trimmed V and J ends, which lost 7 bases and 2 bases, there was a span of 14 bases. The CDR3 is made up of 13 amino acids. The CDR3 loop reads CASHRSLNTEAFF. The CDR3 DNA reads TGTGCCTCCCATAGGAGCCTAAACACTGAAGCTTTCTTT.

The rearrangement joins TRBV7-9 to TRBJ2-5; D might be TRBD2 (5 bases). The germline V gene has CDR1 SEHNR and CDR2 FQNEAQ (reference sequence). The ends were cut back, 0 bases at V and 7 bases at J, with 9 bases in the middle. The length of the CDR3 is 13 residues. CDR3 amino acids: CASSLAWRVTQYF. The CDR3 nucleotides read TGTGCCAGCAGCTTAGCGTGGCGGGTGACCCAGTACTTC.

The chain employs TRBV5-1 and TRBJ2-2; 8 bases agree with TRBD2. CDR1 SGHRS and CDR2 YFSETQ come from the germline V gene. The CDR3 is made up of 16 amino acids. Unmatched junction bases numbered 3, after V lost 2 bases and J lost 0 bases. Here the CDR3 reads CASSFVAGSNTGELFF. The CDR3 bases are TGCGCCAGCAGCTTCGTAGCGGGATCGAACACCGGGGAGCTGTTTTTT. Looking up the rest from reference TRBV5-1 and TRBJ2-2 gives the full variable domain: KAGVTQTPRYLIKTRGQQVTLSCSPISGHRSVSWYQQTPGQGLQFLFEYFSETQRNKGNFPGRFSGRQFSNSRSEMNVSTLELGDSALYLCASSFVAGSNTGELFFGEGSRLTVL.

V and J are TRBV18 and TRBJ2-7, with TRBD1 as a possible D gene (5 bases). This CDR3 contains 15 residues. Trimming took 0 bases from V and 5 from J, leaving 14 bases between them. Germline loops: CDR1 KGHSH, CDR2 LQKENI. This chain's CDR3 is CASSPPVLGAHEQYF. The CDR3 DNA follows: TGTGCCAGCTCACCACCGGTTTTAGGGGCCCACGAGCAGTACTTC. Looking up the rest from reference TRBV18 and TRBJ2-7 gives the full variable domain: NAGVMQNPRHLVRRRGQEARLRCSPMKGHSHVYWYRQLPEEGLKFMVYLQKENIIDESGMPKERFSAEFPKEGPSILRIQQVVRGDSAAYFCASSPPVLGAHEQYFGPGTRLTVT.

V gene TRBV9 combines with J gene TRBJ2-1; 8 bases map to TRBD2. The CDR3 runs 14 residues. Germline CDR1 and CDR2: SGDLS and YYNGEE. Trimming cost V 5 bases and J 10 bases; bases outside gene matches: 11. In DNA, the CDR3 is TGTGCCAGCAGTGCCACGGGAACTAGCGGCGAGCAGTTCTTC. Translated, it gives CASSATGTSGEQFF.

This clone occurred once. V gene TRBV3-1 (or the pseudogene TRBV3-2) combines with J gene TRBJ1-2; D call uncertain. V was shortened by 6 bases and J by 13 bases, with 18 bases between the two germline ends. The CDR3 totals 12 residues. Germline CDR1 and CDR2: LGHDT and YNNKEL (reference sequence). In nucleotides, the CDR3 is TGTGCCAGCAGTTACCGTCGGGATTCGGCCACCTTC. This translates into CASSYRRDSATF.

The V call is TRBV4-3, the J call TRBJ2-7; 7 bases fit TRBD2. This CDR3 is built from 13 residues. With 4 bases clipped from V and 5 bases from J, the junction kept 5 bases outside the gene matches. Germline CDR1 LGHNA, CDR2 YSLEER. This CDR3 reads CASSRGRANEQYF. The CDR3 DNA follows: TGCGCCAGCAGCCGGGGGAGGGCCAACGAGCAGTACTTC.

This rearrangement joins TRBV14 to TRBJ2-6, with no clear D. Trimming took off 4 bases at V and 0 bases at J, with 7 bases between the two ends. From germline, CDR1 is SGHDN and CDR2 FVKESK. The CDR3 sequence is 15 residues long. The CDR3 region is CASSLQNSGANVLTF. CDR3 nucleotides: TGTGCCAGCAGCCTCCAGAACTCTGGGGCCAACGTCCTGACTTTC.

The rearrangement uses TRBV6-5 and TRBJ1-5; perhaps TRBD1 as D (5 bases). The CDR3 loop spans 14 amino acids. Trimming pared 5 bases from V and 7 bases from J, leaving 15 bases between. From germline, CDR1 is MNHEY and CDR2 SVGAGI. As DNA, the CDR3 is TGTGCCAGCAGTCTAGACGGTAGGGGACAGCCCCAGCATTTT. Its translation: CASSLDGRGQPQHF.

The chain has TRBV6-5 and TRBJ2-7; 10 bases align to TRBD1. The CDR3 sequence is 16 residues long. Germline V gene data show CDR1 as MNHEY and CDR2 as SVGAGI. The J segment lost 2 bases and the V segment lost 4 bases, leaving 8 bases of the junction unmatched. DNA of the CDR3: TGTGCCAGCAGTTGGGGGGGACAGGGGTTCCCCTACGAGCAGTACTTC. Encoded protein: CASSWGGQGFPYEQYF.

The chain joins TRBV4-2 to TRBJ2-2; the match to TRBD1 covers 9 bases. V gave up 1 base and J gave up 5 bases; unmatched junction bases: 5. The CDR3 is 16 residues long. CDR1 is LGHNA and CDR2 is YNFKEQ in the germline V gene. CDR3 DNA: TGTGCCAGCAGCCAAGTACAGGGGGCGGGGACCGGGGAGCTGTTTTTT. This translates into CASSQVQGAGTGELFF.

The CDR3 DNA is TGTGCCAGCAGCCAAGCCAGAACCTCTGGAAACACCATATATTTT. It specifies CASSQARTSGNTIYF. The chain recombines TRBV4-2 with TRBJ1-3; D is ambiguous. Germline values: CDR1 LGHNA, CDR2 YNFKEQ. Trimming shortened V by 1 base and J by 0 bases, and 7 bases separated the two germline ends. CDR3 length equals 15 residues.

V usage is TRBV9 and J usage is TRBJ1-3; TRBD1 might be the D (6 bases). Trimming left V 4 bases short and J 0 bases short, with 14 bases between. The CDR3 length is 16 residues. Per the germline V gene, CDR1 is SGDLS and CDR2 is YYNGEE. CDR3 amino acids: CASSYQTGNSGNTIYF. CDR3 DNA sequence: TGTGCCAGCAGCTATCAGACAGGCAACTCTGGAAACACCATATATTTT. The variable domain in full, with the rest retrieved from reference TRBV9 and TRBJ1-3, is DSGVTQTPKHLITATGQRVTLRCSPRSGDLSVYWYQQSLDQGLQFLIQYYNGEERAKGNILERFSAQQFPDLHSELNLSSLELGDSALYFCASSYQTGNSGNTIYFGEGSWLTVV.

V is TRBV5-4 and J is TRBJ2-1; 9 bases align to TRBD2. Per the germline V gene, CDR1 is SGHNT and CDR2 is YYREEE (reference sequence). The J segment lost 8 bases and the V segment lost 2 bases, leaving 5 bases of the junction unmatched. This CDR3 spans 14 amino acids. This chain's CDR3 is CASSLLAGVDEQFF. For the CDR3, the DNA is TGTGCCAGCAGCTTATTAGCGGGGGTGGATGAGCAGTTCTTC.

The gene calls are TRBV4-2 and TRBJ2-1, with TRBD2 identical over 14 bases. Germline-derived CDR1 and CDR2 are LGHNA and YNFKEQ. J was trimmed by 9 bases and V by 0 bases; bases with no gene match: 7. The CDR3 has 17 residues. CDR3 in DNA: TGTGCCAGCAGCCAAGAGCGGGGACTAGCGGGAGAGGCTGAGCAGTTCTTC. This sequence encodes CASSQERGLAGEAEQFF.